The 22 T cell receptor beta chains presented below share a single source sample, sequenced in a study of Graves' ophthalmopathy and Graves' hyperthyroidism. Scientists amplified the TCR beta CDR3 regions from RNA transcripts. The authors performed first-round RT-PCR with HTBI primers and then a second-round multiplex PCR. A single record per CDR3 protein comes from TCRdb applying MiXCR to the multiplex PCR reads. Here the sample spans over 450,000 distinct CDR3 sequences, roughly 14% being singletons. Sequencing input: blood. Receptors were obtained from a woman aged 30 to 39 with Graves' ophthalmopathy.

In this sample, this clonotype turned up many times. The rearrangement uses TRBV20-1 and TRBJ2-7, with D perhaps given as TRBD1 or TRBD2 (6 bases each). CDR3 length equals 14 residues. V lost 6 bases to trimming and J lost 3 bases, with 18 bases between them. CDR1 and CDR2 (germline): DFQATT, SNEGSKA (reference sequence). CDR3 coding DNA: TGCAGTGCGAGGGGGTCGGGGGTGATCTACGAGCAGTACTTC. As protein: CSARGSGVIYEQYF.

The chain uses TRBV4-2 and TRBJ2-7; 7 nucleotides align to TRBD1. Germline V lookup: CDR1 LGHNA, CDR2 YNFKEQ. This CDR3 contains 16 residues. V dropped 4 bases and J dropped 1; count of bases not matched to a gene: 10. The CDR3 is CASSPPGTARSYEQYF. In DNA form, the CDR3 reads TGTGCCAGCAGCCCACCGGGGACAGCGAGATCCTACGAGCAGTACTTC.

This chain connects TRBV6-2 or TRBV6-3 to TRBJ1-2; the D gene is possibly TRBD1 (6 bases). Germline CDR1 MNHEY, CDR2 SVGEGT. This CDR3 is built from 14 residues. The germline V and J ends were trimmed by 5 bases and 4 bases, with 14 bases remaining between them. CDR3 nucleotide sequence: TGTGCCAGCAGTCATCCGGACAGTCCCTATGGCTACACCTTC. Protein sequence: CASSHPDSPYGYTF.

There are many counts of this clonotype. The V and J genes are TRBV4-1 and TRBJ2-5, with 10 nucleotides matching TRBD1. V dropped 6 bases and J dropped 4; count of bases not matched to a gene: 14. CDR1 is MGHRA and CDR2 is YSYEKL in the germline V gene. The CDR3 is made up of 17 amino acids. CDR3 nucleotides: TGCGCCAGCAGTTACCCCGGGACAGGGGTTGAGGGAGAGACCCAGTACTTC. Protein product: CASSYPGTGVEGETQYF.

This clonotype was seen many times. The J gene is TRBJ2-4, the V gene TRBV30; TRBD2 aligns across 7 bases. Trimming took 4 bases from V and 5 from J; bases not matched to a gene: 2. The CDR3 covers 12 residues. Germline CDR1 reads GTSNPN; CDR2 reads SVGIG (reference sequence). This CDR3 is CAWKRDENIQYF. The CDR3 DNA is TGTGCCTGGAAGCGGGACGAAAACATTCAGTACTTC. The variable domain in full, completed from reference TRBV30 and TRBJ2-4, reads SQTIHQWPATLVQPVGSPLSLECTVEGTSNPNLYWYRQAAGRGLQLLFYSVGIGQISSEVPQNLSASRPQDRQFILSSKKLLLSDSGFYLCAWKRDENIQYFGAGTRLSVL.

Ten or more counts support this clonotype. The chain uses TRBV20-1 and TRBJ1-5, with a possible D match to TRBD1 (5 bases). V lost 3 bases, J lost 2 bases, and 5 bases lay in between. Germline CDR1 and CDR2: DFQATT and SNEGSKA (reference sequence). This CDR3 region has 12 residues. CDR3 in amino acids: CSASRGNQPQHF. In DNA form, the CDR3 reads TGCAGTGCTAGCAGGGGCAATCAGCCCCAGCATTTT.

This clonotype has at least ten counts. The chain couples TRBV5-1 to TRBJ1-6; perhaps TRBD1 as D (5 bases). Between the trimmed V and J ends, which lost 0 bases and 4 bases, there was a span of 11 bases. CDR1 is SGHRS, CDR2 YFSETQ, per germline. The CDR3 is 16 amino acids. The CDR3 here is CASSLEPGPYNSPLHF. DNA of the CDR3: TGCGCCAGCAGCTTGGAACCGGGGCCGTATAATTCACCCCTCCACTTT.

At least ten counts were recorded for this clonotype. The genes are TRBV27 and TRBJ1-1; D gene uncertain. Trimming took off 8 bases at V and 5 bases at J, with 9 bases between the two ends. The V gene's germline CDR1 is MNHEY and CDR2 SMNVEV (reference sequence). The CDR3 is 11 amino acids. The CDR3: CASQLGTEAFF. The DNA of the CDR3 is TGTGCCAGCCAACTGGGGACTGAAGCTTTCTTT.

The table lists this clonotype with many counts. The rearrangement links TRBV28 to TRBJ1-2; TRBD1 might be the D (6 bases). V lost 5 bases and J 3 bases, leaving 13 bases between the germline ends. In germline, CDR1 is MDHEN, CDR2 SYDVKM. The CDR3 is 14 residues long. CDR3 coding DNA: TGTGCCAGCAGTCCGCAGGGGTTAGACTATGGCTACACCTTC. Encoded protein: CASSPQGLDYGYTF.

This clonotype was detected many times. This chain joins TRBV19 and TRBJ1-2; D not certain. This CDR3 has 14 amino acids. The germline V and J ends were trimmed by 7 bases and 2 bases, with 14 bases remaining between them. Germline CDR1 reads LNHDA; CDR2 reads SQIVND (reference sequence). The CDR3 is CASTYGGLNYGYTF. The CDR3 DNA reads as TGTGCCAGTACCTATGGAGGGCTGAACTATGGCTACACCTTC.

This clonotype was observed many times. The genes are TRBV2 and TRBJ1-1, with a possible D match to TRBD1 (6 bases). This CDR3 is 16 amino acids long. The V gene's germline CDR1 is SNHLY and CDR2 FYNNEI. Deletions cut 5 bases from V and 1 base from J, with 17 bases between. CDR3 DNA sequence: TGTGCCAGCAGTAAGGACAGTCAAGGGGGGAACACTGAAGCTTTCTTT. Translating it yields CASSKDSQGGNTEAFF.

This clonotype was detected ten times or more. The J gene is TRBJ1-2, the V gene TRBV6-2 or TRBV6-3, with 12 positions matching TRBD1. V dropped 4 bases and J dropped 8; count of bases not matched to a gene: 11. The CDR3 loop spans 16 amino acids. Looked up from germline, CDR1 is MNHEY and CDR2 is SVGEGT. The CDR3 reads CASSFHRDRGRGGYTF. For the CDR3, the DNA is TGTGCCAGCAGTTTCCACCGGGACAGGGGGCGTGGAGGCTACACCTTC.

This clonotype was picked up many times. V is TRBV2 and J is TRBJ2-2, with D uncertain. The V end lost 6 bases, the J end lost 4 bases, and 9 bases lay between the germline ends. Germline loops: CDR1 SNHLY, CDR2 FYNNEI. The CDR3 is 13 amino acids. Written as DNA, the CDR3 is TGTGCCAGCAGGGGTATGGGCACCGGGGAGCTGTTTTTT. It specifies CASRGMGTGELFF.

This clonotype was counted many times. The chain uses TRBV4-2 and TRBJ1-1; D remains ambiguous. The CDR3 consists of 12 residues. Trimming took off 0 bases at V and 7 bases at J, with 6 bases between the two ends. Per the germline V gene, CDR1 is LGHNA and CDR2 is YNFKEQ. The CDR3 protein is CASSQEGNEAFF. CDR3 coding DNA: TGTGCCAGCAGCCAAGAGGGGAATGAAGCTTTCTTT.

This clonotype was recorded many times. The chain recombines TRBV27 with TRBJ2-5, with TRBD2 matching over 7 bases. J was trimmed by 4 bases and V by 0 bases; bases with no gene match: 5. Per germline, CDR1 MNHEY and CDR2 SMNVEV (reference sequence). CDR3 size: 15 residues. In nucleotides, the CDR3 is TGTGCCAGCAGTTTATCGGGCGGGAGTCGAGAGACCCAGTACTTC. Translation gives CASSLSGGSRETQYF.

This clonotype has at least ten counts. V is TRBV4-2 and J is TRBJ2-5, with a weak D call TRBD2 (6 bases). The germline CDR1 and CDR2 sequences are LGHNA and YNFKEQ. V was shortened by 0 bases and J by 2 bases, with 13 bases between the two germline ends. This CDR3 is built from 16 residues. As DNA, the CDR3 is TGTGCCAGCAGCCAAGACCCTTTCGGACTACAAGAGACCCAGTACTTC. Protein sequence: CASSQDPFGLQETQYF.

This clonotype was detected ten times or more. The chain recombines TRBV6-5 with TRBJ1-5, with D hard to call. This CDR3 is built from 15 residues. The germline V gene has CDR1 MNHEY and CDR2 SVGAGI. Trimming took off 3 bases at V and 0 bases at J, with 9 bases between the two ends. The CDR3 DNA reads TGTGCCAGCAGTTATACAGCGGATAGCAATCAGCCCCAGCATTTT. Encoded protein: CASSYTADSNQPQHF.

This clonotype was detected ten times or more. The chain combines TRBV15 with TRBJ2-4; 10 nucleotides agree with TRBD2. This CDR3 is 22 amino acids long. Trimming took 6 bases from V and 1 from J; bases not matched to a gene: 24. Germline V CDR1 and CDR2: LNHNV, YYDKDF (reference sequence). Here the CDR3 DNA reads TGTGCCACCAGGTCTCGGTCGGAGCGGGGGGGCTTCCAAATTCTCGCCAAAAACATTCAGTACTTC. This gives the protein CATRSRSERGGFQILAKNIQYF.

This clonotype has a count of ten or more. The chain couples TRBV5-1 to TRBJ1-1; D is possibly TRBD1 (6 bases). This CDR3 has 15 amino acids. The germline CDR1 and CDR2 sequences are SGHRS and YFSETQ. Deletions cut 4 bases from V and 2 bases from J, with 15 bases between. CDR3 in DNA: TGCGCCAGCAGCGTCATCTTCAGGGGAAACACTGAAGCTTTCTTT. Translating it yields CASSVIFRGNTEAFF.

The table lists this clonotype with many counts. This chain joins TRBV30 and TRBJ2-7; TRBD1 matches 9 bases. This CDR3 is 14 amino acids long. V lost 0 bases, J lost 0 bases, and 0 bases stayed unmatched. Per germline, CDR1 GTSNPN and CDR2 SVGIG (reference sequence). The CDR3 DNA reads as TGTGCCTGGAGTGTGGGACAGGGCTCCTACGAGCAGTACTTC. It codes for CAWSVGQGSYEQYF.

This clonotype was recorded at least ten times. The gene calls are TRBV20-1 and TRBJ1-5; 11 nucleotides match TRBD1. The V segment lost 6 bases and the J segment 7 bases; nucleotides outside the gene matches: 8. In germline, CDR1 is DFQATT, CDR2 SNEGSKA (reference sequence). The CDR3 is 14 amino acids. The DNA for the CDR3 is TGCAGTGCCATGGGACAGGGGGGACTCCAGCCCCAGCATTTT. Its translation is CSAMGQGGLQPQHF.

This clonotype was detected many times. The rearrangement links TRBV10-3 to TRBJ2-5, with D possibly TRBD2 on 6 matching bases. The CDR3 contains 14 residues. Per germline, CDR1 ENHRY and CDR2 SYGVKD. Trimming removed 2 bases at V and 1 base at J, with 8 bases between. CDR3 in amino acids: CAISEGGSQETQYF. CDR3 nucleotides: TGTGCCATCAGTGAGGGGGGGTCCCAAGAGACCCAGTACTTC.